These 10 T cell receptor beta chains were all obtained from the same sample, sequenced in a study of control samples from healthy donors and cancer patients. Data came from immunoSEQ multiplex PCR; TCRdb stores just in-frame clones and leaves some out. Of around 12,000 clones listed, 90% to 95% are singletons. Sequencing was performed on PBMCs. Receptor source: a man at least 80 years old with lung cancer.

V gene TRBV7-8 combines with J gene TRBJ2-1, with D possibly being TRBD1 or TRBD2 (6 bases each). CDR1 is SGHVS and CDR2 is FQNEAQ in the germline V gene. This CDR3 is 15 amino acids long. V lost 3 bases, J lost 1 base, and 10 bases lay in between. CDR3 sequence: CASSLIGGSYNEQFF. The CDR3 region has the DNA TGTGCCAGCAGCTTGATAGGGGGGTCCTACAATGAGCAGTTCTTC.

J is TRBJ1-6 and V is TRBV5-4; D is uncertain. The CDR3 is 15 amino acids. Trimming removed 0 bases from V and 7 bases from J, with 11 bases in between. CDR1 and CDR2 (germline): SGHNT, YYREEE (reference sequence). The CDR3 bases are TGTGCCAGCAGCTTGGAGGACGGCAGAAATTCACCCCTCCACTTT. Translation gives CASSLEDGRNSPLHF.

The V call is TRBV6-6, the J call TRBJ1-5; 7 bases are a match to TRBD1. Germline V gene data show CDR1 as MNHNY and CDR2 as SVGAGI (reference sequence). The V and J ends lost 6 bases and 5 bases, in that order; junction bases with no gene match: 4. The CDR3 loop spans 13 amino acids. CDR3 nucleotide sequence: TGTGCCAGCAGCCAGACAGGGCATCAGCCCCAGCATTTT. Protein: CASSQTGHQPQHF.

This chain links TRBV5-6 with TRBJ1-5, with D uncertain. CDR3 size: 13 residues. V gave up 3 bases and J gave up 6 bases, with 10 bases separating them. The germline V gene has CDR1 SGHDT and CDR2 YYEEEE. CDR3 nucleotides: TGTGCCAGCAGCTACATGGTCGGTCAGCCCCAGCATTTT. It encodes CASSYMVGQPQHF.

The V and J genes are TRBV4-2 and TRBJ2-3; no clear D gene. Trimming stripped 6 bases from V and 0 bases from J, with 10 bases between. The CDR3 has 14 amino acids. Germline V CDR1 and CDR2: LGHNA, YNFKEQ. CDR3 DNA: TGTGCCAGCAGTCGTTCATCTAGCACAGATACGCAGTATTTT. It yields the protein CASSRSSSTDTQYF.

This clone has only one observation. The DNA of the CDR3 is TGTGCCACGGGACACTACGAGCAGTACGTC. This encodes CATGHYEQYV. V is TRBV6-5 and J is TRBJ2-7; a weak D match, TRBD1 (6 bases). This CDR3 has 10 residues. Germline V CDR1 and CDR2: MNHEY, SVGAGI. V lost 10 bases, J lost 3 bases, and 7 bases lay in between.

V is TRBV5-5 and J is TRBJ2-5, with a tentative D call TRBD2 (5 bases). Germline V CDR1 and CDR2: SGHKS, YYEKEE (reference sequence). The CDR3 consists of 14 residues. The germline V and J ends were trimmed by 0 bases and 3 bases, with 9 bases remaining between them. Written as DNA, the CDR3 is TGTGCCAGCAGCTTGGGGACGGGGAAAGAGACCCAGTACTTC. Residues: CASSLGTGKETQYF.

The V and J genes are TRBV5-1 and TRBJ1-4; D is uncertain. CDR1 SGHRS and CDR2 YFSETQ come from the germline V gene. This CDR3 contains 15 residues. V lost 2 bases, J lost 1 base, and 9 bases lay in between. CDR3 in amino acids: CASSLRSGTNEKLFF. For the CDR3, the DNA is TGCGCCAGCAGCTTAAGATCGGGAACTAATGAAAAACTGTTTTTT.

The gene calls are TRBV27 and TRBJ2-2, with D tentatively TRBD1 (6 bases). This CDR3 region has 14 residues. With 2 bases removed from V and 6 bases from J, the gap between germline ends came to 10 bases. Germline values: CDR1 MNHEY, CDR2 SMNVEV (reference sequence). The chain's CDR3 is CASSLNWGPGELFF. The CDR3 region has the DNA TGTGCCAGCAGTTTAAACTGGGGGCCCGGGGAGCTGTTTTTT.

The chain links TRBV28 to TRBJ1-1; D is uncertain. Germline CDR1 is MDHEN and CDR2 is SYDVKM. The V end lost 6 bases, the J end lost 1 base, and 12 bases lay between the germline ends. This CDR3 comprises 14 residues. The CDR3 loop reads CASSLYGTNTEAFF. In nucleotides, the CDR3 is TGTGCCAGCAGCCTTTATGGAACGAACACTGAAGCTTTCTTT.